Presented here are 32 T cell receptor beta chains from one specimen sequenced in a study of blood T cell repertoires in COVID-19. Sequenced by immunoSEQ multiplex PCR; TCRdb stores in-frame clones only, minus some. The repertoire includes over 150,000 clones, 86% of them detected once, and 5.5% to 8% sits in the top ten. Sequencing used peripheral blood. Source of these receptors: a man aged 50-59 years with active or convalescent COVID-19.

The genes are TRBV25-1 and TRBJ1-3; D not resolved. V was cut by 1 base and J by 4 bases, with 11 bases left in between. Germline CDR1 and CDR2: MGHDK and SYGVNS. This CDR3 has 15 residues. Here the CDR3 DNA reads TGTGCCAGCAGTGAATCAGGTCATCTGGGAAACACCATATATTTT. It codes for CASSESGHLGNTIYF.

V usage is TRBV20-1 and J usage is TRBJ1-2; D is undetermined. Trimming stripped 5 bases from V and 8 bases from J, with 12 bases between. This CDR3 has 11 amino acids. CDR1 and CDR2 from the germline V gene are DFQATT and SNEGSKA (reference sequence). The CDR3 region is CSARASGGYTF. The CDR3 DNA reads as TGCAGTGCTCGGGCCTCGGGAGGCTACACCTTC.

The V and J genes are TRBV7-9 and TRBJ2-1; 14 positions agree with TRBD2. With V trimmed by 11 bases and J by 1 base, 10 bases remained unmatched. Per germline, CDR1 SEHNR and CDR2 FQNEAQ (reference sequence). This CDR3 contains 17 residues. The DNA of the CDR3 is TGTGCCTGCTCGGGGGGGACTAGCGGGAGTTCCTACAATGAGCAGTTCTTC. It encodes CACSGGTSGSSYNEQFF.

This sequence joins TRBV29-1 and TRBJ1-2; D might be TRBD1 (6 bases). From germline, CDR1 is SQVTM and CDR2 ANQGSEA. V lost 7 bases to trimming and J lost 4 bases, with 10 bases between them. CDR3 length equals 11 residues. The CDR3 sequence: CSGETGYGYTF. CDR3 nucleotide sequence: TGCAGCGGGGAGACAGGCTATGGCTACACCTTC.

The chain is built from TRBV19 and TRBJ1-4; no firm D call. V lost 3 bases to trimming and J lost 2 bases, with 10 bases between them. Germline V gives CDR1 LNHDA, CDR2 SQIVND (reference sequence). CDR3 length: 15 amino acids. The CDR3 sequence is CASSMGVGTNEKLFF. The CDR3 nucleotides are TGTGCCAGTAGTATGGGAGTCGGGACTAATGAAAAACTGTTTTTT.

A remark on this clone: At one end the junction does not follow the germline gene, possibly because of a read error. The V gene is TRBV6-5, the J gene TRBJ1-2; weak D call: TRBD1 (5 bases). The germline CDR1 and CDR2 sequences are MNHEY and SVGAGI. The CDR3 contains 15 residues. For the CDR3, the DNA is TGTGCCAGCAGTTACTCGCTCGACAGTAACAATGGCTACACCTTC. Translated: CASSYSLDSNNGYTF.

V usage is TRBV19 and J usage is TRBJ2-3, with 8 bases that match TRBD2. Losses at the gene ends were 10 bases for V and 0 bases for J; bases not matched to a gene: 6. CDR3 length equals 14 residues. Germline V gene data show CDR1 as LNHDA and CDR2 as SQIVND (reference sequence). For the CDR3, the DNA is TGTGCCACCAGATGGACTAGCAGCACAGATACGCAGTATTTT. It is translated as CATRWTSSTDTQYF.

The chain has TRBV7-9 and TRBJ1-2, with a weak D call TRBD1 (5 bases). Between the trimmed V and J ends, which lost 1 base and 5 bases, there was a span of 8 bases. The length of the CDR3 is 13 residues. The germline CDR1 and CDR2 sequences are SEHNR and FQNEAQ (reference sequence). CDR3 sequence: CASSLEGIYGYTF. The CDR3 DNA sequence: TGTGCCAGCAGCTTAGAGGGGATTTATGGCTACACCTTC.

The chain links TRBV24-1 to TRBJ2-1, with 12 nucleotides matching TRBD2. The germline gives CDR1 KGHDR, CDR2 SFDVKD. The CDR3 is made up of 18 amino acids. J lost 6 bases, V lost 3 bases, and 11 bases had no gene match. The CDR3 DNA sequence: TGTGCCACCAGTGATCCCACACTAGCGGGGGGCTCAATCAATGAGCAGTTCTTC. Translating gives CATSDPTLAGGSINEQFF.

The CDR3 protein is CASSRNPGSGVTDTQYF. CDR3 DNA sequence: TGTGCCAGCAGCCGCAACCCAGGTAGCGGGGTCACAGATACGCAGTATTTT. The chain has TRBV6-2 or TRBV6-3 and TRBJ2-3; 8 bases are shared with TRBD2. Trimming at V came to 6 bases and at J to 2 bases, leaving 13 bases not matched to a gene. The CDR3 covers 17 residues. Germline-derived CDR1 and CDR2 are MNHEY and SVGEGT.

V usage is TRBV29-1 and J usage is TRBJ2-3, with D tentatively TRBD1 (5 bases). The CDR3 runs to 12 residues. In germline, CDR1 is SQVTM, CDR2 ANQGSEA. Trimming took off 4 bases at V and 5 bases at J, with 10 bases between the two ends. The CDR3 loop reads CSVGQKGDTQYF. The CDR3 DNA reads as TGCAGCGTTGGACAGAAGGGAGATACGCAGTATTTT.

The chain has TRBV27 and TRBJ1-4; D not certain. Trimming took 5 bases from V and 9 from J, leaving 13 bases between them. From germline, CDR1 is MNHEY and CDR2 SMNVEV (reference sequence). The CDR3 extends over 13 amino acids. The CDR3 spells CASSRGTLKKLFF. The CDR3, as DNA: TGTGCCAGCAGTCGCGGAACCTTAAAAAAACTGTTTTTT.

This clone has more than one count but fewer than ten. The chain uses TRBV19 and TRBJ1-2; 7 positions agree with TRBD1. The germline CDR1 and CDR2 sequences are LNHDA and SQIVND (reference sequence). CDR3 size: 15 residues. J gave up 1 base and V 5 bases, and 7 bases lay outside the gene matches. The CDR3 sequence is CASSRTGSNNYGYTF. CDR3 nucleotide sequence: TGTGCCAGTAGTCGGACAGGATCTAATAACTATGGCTACACCTTC.

The V call is TRBV19, the J call TRBJ2-1, with D maybe TRBD1 (6 bases). The CDR3 consists of 15 residues. Germline V gene sequence: CDR1 LNHDA, CDR2 SQIVND (reference sequence). Trimming left V 10 bases short and J 4 bases short, with 20 bases between. The CDR3 nucleotides read TGTGCCACCAGTAGTGGGCAGGGGCGATACAATGAGCAGTTCTTC. Translating it yields CATSSGQGRYNEQFF.

J is TRBJ2-7 and V is TRBV19; no clear D. This CDR3 is built from 13 residues. Germline values: CDR1 LNHDA, CDR2 SQIVND (reference sequence). V was clipped by 5 bases and J by 0 bases, with 8 bases between them. CDR3 sequence: CASSSGASYEQYF. In DNA, the CDR3 is TGTGCCAGTAGTTCTGGAGCCTCCTACGAGCAGTACTTC.

As concerns this clone: Other DNA variants within this sample encode the same CDR3. The chain is built from TRBV10-3 and TRBJ2-7; perhaps TRBD1 as D (6 bases). CDR1 is ENHRY and CDR2 is SYGVKD in the germline V gene. Trimming stripped 4 bases from V and 3 bases from J, with 10 bases between. The length of the CDR3 is 13 residues. The CDR3 DNA follows: TGTGCCATCAGTGGACAAGGGGGCTACGAGCAGTACTTC. The encoded protein is CAISGQGGYEQYF.

V and J are TRBV4-1 and TRBJ1-5; no reliable D call. Looked up from germline, CDR1 is MGHRA and CDR2 is YSYEKL. V was clipped by 4 bases and J by 1 base, with 8 bases between them. The CDR3 covers 14 residues. Written as DNA, the CDR3 is TGCGCCAGCAGCCCAGGTATCAGCAATCAGCCCCAGCATTTT. Its translation is CASSPGISNQPQHF.

The J gene is TRBJ1-4, the V gene TRBV14; D is undetermined. CDR1 SGHDN and CDR2 FVKESK come from the germline V gene. The CDR3 is 13 amino acids. V was cut by 4 bases and J by 11 bases, with 14 bases left in between. The CDR3 spells CASSRTSPEKLFF. The CDR3, as DNA: TGTGCCAGCAGCCGGACTTCCCCGGAGAAACTGTTTTTT.

This chain uses TRBV25-1 with TRBJ2-1, with D unclear. V lost 8 bases and J 7 bases, leaving 6 bases between the germline ends. This CDR3 comprises 10 residues. CDR1 MGHDK and CDR2 SYGVNS come from the germline V gene. The CDR3 nucleotides are TGTGCCAGCGCGACAAATGAGCAGTTCTTC. It is translated as CASATNEQFF.

The V call is TRBV27, the J call TRBJ2-3, with TRBD1 matching over 8 bases. J was trimmed by 1 base and V by 6 bases; bases with no gene match: 3. CDR3 length: 14 residues. CDR1 and CDR2 from the germline V gene are MNHEY and SMNVEV (reference sequence). This CDR3 reads CASRLDRGTDTQYF. Written as DNA, the CDR3 is TGTGCCAGCAGGCTGGACAGGGGCACAGATACGCAGTATTTT.

The chain has TRBV19 and TRBJ1-1; D ambiguous. The CDR3 length is 15 residues. V lost 7 bases to trimming and J lost 1 base, with 16 bases between them. Germline V gene sequence: CDR1 LNHDA, CDR2 SQIVND (reference sequence). The CDR3 nucleotides are TGTGCCAGTACCCGGAGAGCGCAGCCGAACACTGAAGCTTTCTTT. Translated, it gives CASTRRAQPNTEAFF.

This CDR3 reads CASSNGSDQPQHF. The CDR3 nucleotides are TGTGCCAGCAGCAACGGGAGCGATCAGCCCCAGCATTTT. This sequence joins TRBV21-1 and TRBJ1-5. TRBV21-1 is shown as a pseudogene. The CDR3 has 13 amino acids.

V is TRBV12-5 and J is TRBJ2-5; 8 bases agree with TRBD2. V was pared by 5 bases and J by 9 bases, with 11 bases of the junction left unmatched. The CDR3 has 14 amino acids. In germline, CDR1 is LGHNT, CDR2 FRNRAP. The CDR3 is CASGPGGDPGSQYF. Written as DNA, the CDR3 is TGTGCTAGTGGTCCGGGGGGGGACCCCGGGTCCCAGTACTTC.

This clone was found a few times. This chain joins TRBV5-1 and TRBJ2-3; D gene ambiguous. The CDR3 totals 12 residues. The germline V and J ends were trimmed by 7 bases and 4 bases, with 10 bases remaining between them. Looked up from germline, CDR1 is SGHRS and CDR2 is YFSETQ. The CDR3, as DNA: TGCGCCAGCGTTGGTCGGGCAGATACGCAGTATTTT. Protein product: CASVGRADTQYF.

About this clone: Additional DNA sequences in this sample encode the identical CDR3. The J gene is TRBJ2-7, the V gene TRBV11-3; tentative D call: TRBD2 (6 bases). V was shortened by 0 bases and J by 3 bases, with 6 bases between the two germline ends. Germline CDR1 reads SGHNT; CDR2 reads YENEEA. The CDR3 is made up of 13 amino acids. CDR3 sequence: CASSLEGGYEQYF. As DNA, the CDR3 is TGTGCCAGCAGCTTAGAGGGGGGCTACGAGCAGTACTTC.

This rearrangement joins TRBV4-1 to TRBJ2-5; TRBD1 might be the D (5 bases). V was pared by 2 bases and J by 3 bases, with 10 bases between. CDR3 length equals 14 residues. Germline CDR1 MGHRA, CDR2 YSYEKL. CDR3 protein: CASSQRGREETQYF. CDR3 coding DNA: TGCGCCAGCAGCCAAAGGGGAAGAGAAGAGACCCAGTACTTC.

This chain links TRBV27 with TRBJ2-1; 9 bases map to TRBD2. The germline V gene encodes CDR1 MNHEY and CDR2 SMNVEV (reference sequence). The length of the CDR3 is 15 residues. V gave up 8 bases and J gave up 7 bases; unmatched junction bases: 12. The CDR3 is CASHRAGGLVNEQFF. The CDR3 DNA reads TGTGCCAGCCATAGGGCGGGGGGGCTGGTGAATGAGCAGTTCTTC.

The J gene is TRBJ2-1, the V gene TRBV5-1, with 9 bases fitting TRBD1. Germline assignment: CDR1 SGHRS and CDR2 YFSETQ. V lost 4 bases and J lost 4; bases outside the gene matches: 9. The length of the CDR3 is 16 residues. Here the CDR3 DNA reads TGCGCCAGCAGCCGGTACGGGACAGGGCCGTACAATGAGCAGTTCTTC. This codes for CASSRYGTGPYNEQFF.

The J gene is TRBJ2-7, the V gene TRBV21-1; TRBD2 is taken as the D call from the table, unchecked against the DNA. TRBV21-1 is a pseudogene locus. This CDR3 contains 11 residues. The CDR3 protein is CASLSPYEQYF. Here the CDR3 DNA reads TGTGCCAGCCTGTCTCCCTACGAGCAGTACTTC.

This clone was found once. The rearrangement links TRBV7-8 to TRBJ1-1; TRBD1 is a possible D gene (5 bases). The germline V gene encodes CDR1 SGHVS and CDR2 FQNEAQ. Trimming took off 8 bases at V and 0 bases at J, with 10 bases between the two ends. This CDR3 is 13 amino acids long. CDR3 nucleotides: TGTGCCAGCCAATTGGGGCTGAACACTGAAGCTTTCTTT. Its protein is CASQLGLNTEAFF. The full variable domain, with the rest looked up from reference TRBV7-8 and TRBJ1-1, is GAGVSQSPRYKVAKRGQDVALRCDPISGHVSLFWYQQALGQGPEFLTYFQNEAQLDKSGLPSDRFFAERPEGSVSTLKIQRTQQEDSAVYLCASQLGLNTEAFFGQGTRLTVV.

The chain combines TRBV12-3 or TRBV12-4 with TRBJ1-6, with D maybe TRBD1 (6 bases). V was trimmed by 6 bases and J by 12 bases, leaving 15 bases between them. There are 13 residues in the CDR3. The CDR3 reads CASRRQDLLPLHF. The CDR3 coding sequence is TGTGCCAGCAGGCGACAGGACCTTTTACCCCTCCACTTT.

J is TRBJ2-3 and V is TRBV5-1; D is possibly TRBD1 (5 bases). The CDR3 extends over 11 amino acids. The germline V gene has CDR1 SGHRS and CDR2 YFSETQ. V gave up 5 bases and J gave up 6 bases, with 7 bases separating them. This CDR3 is CASSRGDTQYF. Here the CDR3 DNA reads TGCGCCAGCAGTAGGGGTGATACGCAGTATTTT. The full variable domain, its missing parts supplied by reference TRBV5-1 and TRBJ2-3, is KAGVTQTPRYLIKTRGQQVTLSCSPISGHRSVSWYQQTPGQGLQFLFEYFSETQRNKGNFPGRFSGRQFSNSRSEMNVSTLELGDSALYLCASSRGDTQYFGPGTRLTVL.